These 14 T cell receptor beta chains originate from one sample sequenced in a study of shared clonotypes between healthy human individuals. The assay was immunoSEQ multiplex PCR, and TCRdb's table has in-frame clones only and misses some. The sample carries approximately 2,000,000 clones, around 92% recorded once. The material sequenced was naive CD4+ T cells from PBMCs. Subset denoted: CD45RA+ positively selected. The receptors here all came from a man between 18 and 29 years old in good health. Some clones in this sample may be carry-over from other donors' samples.

The CDR3 DNA reads TGCGCCAGCAGCCTCTGGACTAGCGGGACCCCCCGGGGGACGCAGTATTTT. Protein sequence: CASSLWTSGTPRGTQYF. This chain links TRBV5-1 with TRBJ2-3; 12 bases agree with TRBD2. Trimming cost V 4 bases and J 9 bases; bases outside gene matches: 15. Germline loops: CDR1 SGHRS, CDR2 YFSETQ. This CDR3 is built from 17 residues.

This clone was seen more than once but under ten times. The chain links TRBV29-1 to TRBJ1-1; 7 positions agree with TRBD1. V was clipped by 7 bases and J by 0 bases; unmatched bases: 8. The CDR3 is made up of 14 amino acids. Germline V gene data show CDR1 as SQVTM and CDR2 as ANQGSEA. CDR3 DNA: TGCAGCGCTATGACAGGGCTCATGAACACTGAAGCTTTCTTT. It codes for CSAMTGLMNTEAFF.

This chain uses TRBV7-2 with TRBJ2-5; no clear D. V was shortened by 2 bases and J by 2 bases, with 9 bases between the two germline ends. CDR3 size: 14 residues. Per germline, CDR1 SGHTA and CDR2 FQGNSA. Here the CDR3 DNA reads TGTGCCAGCAGCTTAAATTACTTACAAGAGACCCAGTACTTC. It codes for CASSLNYLQETQYF.

This clone was recorded once. Other nucleotide sequences from this sample produce the same CDR3. The J gene is TRBJ2-3, the V gene TRBV28; 9 nucleotides line up with TRBD2. CDR3 length: 15 residues. Germline CDR1 MDHEN, CDR2 SYDVKM. J was trimmed by 0 bases and V by 5 bases; bases with no gene match: 3. The DNA for the CDR3 is TGTGCCAGCAGTCTAGCGGGGTTAAGCACAGATACGCAGTATTTT. Its translation: CASSLAGLSTDTQYF.

The chain combines TRBV5-1 with TRBJ1-2, with 7 bases aligning to TRBD1. The CDR3 extends over 14 amino acids. V gave up 3 bases and J gave up 8 bases; unmatched junction bases: 10. CDR1 and CDR2 from the germline V gene are SGHRS and YFSETQ. CDR3 sequence reads: CASSSGTVLGGYTF. Written as DNA, the CDR3 is TGCGCCAGCAGCTCCGGGACAGTCCTTGGGGGCTACACCTTC.

This chain uses TRBV18 with TRBJ1-1; TRBD1 aligns across 8 bases. There are 16 residues in the CDR3. Unmatched junction bases numbered 10, after V lost 4 bases and J lost 3 bases. CDR1 KGHSH and CDR2 LQKENI come from the germline V gene. The chain's CDR3 is CASSQNSGGLDTEAFF. The CDR3 DNA follows: TGTGCCAGCTCACAGAATTCAGGGGGCCTCGACACTGAAGCTTTCTTT.

The table lists this clone with a count of one. The V call is TRBV5-4, the J call TRBJ1-2, with TRBD1 matching 7 bases. The CDR3 covers 13 residues. Per germline, CDR1 SGHNT and CDR2 YYREEE (reference sequence). Trimming took 4 bases from V and 2 from J; bases not matched to a gene: 2. CDR3 sequence reads: CASSNRGNYGYTF. DNA of the CDR3: TGTGCCAGCAGCAACAGGGGAAACTATGGCTACACCTTC.

This clone was recorded once. The genes are TRBV6-6 and TRBJ1-4, with D unclear. Germline loops: CDR1 MNHNY, CDR2 SVGAGI (reference sequence). There are 12 residues in the CDR3. Trimming cost V 4 bases and J 6 bases, with 6 bases left between them. CDR3 bases: TGTGCCAGCAGTTGGGGTGATGAAAAACTGTTTTTT. This gives the protein CASSWGDEKLFF.

The J gene is TRBJ2-4, the V gene TRBV29-1; D not resolved. Germline CDR1 SQVTM, CDR2 ANQGSEA. This CDR3 spans 13 amino acids. V was cut by 7 bases and J by 1 base, with 11 bases left in between. CDR3 coding DNA: TGCAGCGCAATAGACGGTGCCAAAAACATTCAGTACTTC. The encoded protein is CSAIDGAKNIQYF.

As regards this clone: Other DNA variants within this sample encode the same CDR3. The chain has TRBV18 and TRBJ2-7; unclear D gene. The CDR3 contains 13 residues. Germline-derived CDR1 and CDR2 are KGHSH and LQKENI. Deletions cut 3 bases from V and 0 bases from J, with 6 bases between. CDR3 bases: TGTGCCAGCTCACCCTCAGCCTCCTACGAGCAGTACTTC. Its translation: CASSPSASYEQYF.

The V call is TRBV5-1, the J call TRBJ1-1, with D possibly matching TRBD1 (5 bases). The CDR3 contains 15 residues. V was shortened by 2 bases and J by 7 bases, with 18 bases between the two germline ends. Germline-derived CDR1 and CDR2 are SGHRS and YFSETQ. As DNA, the CDR3 is TGCGCCAGCAGCTTCGTCATCACGGGGCAAAGTGAAGCTTTCTTT. It yields the protein CASSFVITGQSEAFF.

The V gene is TRBV19, the J gene TRBJ2-5; D is perhaps TRBD2 (6 bases). The CDR3 sequence is 12 residues long. Germline values: CDR1 LNHDA, CDR2 SQIVND (reference sequence). The V end lost 11 bases, the J end lost 4 bases, and 14 bases lay between the germline ends. CDR3 coding DNA: TGTGCCGCTGGCGGGGCTGGAGAGACCCAGTACTTC. Residues: CAAGGAGETQYF.

The V and J genes are TRBV27 and TRBJ1-1, with 11 bases fitting TRBD1. The germline CDR1 and CDR2 sequences are MNHEY and SMNVEV (reference sequence). After removal of 5 bases from V and 5 bases from J, the junction contained 4 bases not matched to a gene. The CDR3 totals 14 residues. CDR3 DNA sequence: TGTGCCAGCAGTAAGGACAGGGGGCGGACTGAAGCTTTCTTT. Translation: CASSKDRGRTEAFF.

The rearrangement joins TRBV27 to TRBJ1-2; D uncertain. Per the germline V gene, CDR1 is MNHEY and CDR2 is SMNVEV (reference sequence). This CDR3 comprises 14 residues. The ends were cut back, 6 bases at V and 2 bases at J, with 13 bases in the middle. The CDR3 nucleotides read TGTGCCAGCAGAAGGGCAGAGCTCAACTATGGCTACACCTTC. Translation gives CASRRAELNYGYTF.